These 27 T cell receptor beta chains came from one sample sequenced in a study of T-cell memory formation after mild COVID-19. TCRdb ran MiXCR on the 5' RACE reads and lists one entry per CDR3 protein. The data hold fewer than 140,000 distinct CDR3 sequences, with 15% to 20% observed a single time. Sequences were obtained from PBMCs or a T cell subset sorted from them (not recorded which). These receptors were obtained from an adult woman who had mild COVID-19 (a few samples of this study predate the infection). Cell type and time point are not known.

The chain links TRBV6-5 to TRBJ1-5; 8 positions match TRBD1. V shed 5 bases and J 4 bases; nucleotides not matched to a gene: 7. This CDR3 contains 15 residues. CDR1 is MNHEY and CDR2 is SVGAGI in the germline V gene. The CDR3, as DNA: TGTGCCAGCAGTACCGGGACAGGCGCAAATCAGCCCCAGCATTTT. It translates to CASSTGTGANQPQHF.

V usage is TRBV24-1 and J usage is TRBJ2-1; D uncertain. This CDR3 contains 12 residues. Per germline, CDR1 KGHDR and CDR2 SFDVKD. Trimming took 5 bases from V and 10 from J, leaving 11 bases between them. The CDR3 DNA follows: TGTGCCACCAGTGCGGAGACCCAGGAGCAGTTCTTC. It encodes CATSAETQEQFF.

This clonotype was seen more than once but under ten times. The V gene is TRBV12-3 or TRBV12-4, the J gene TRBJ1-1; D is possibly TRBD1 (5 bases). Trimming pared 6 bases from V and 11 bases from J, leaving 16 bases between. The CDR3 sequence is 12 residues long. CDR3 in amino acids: CASSGDRHEAFF. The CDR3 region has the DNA TGTGCCAGCAGCGGGGACCGCCATGAGGCTTTCTTT.

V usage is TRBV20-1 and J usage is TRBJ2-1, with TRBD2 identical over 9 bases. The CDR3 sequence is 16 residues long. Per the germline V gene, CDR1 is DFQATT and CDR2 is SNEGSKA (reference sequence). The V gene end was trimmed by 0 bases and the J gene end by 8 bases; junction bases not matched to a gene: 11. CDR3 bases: TGCAGTGCTAGAGATAAGGCTAGCGGGGTGTGGGATGAGCAGTTCTTC. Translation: CSARDKASGVWDEQFF.

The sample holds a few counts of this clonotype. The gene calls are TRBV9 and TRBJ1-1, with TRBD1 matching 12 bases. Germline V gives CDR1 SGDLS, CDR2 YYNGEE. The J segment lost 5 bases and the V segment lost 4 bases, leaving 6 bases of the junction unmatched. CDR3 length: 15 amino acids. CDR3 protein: CASSPGTGGGTEAFF. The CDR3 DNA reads TGTGCCAGCAGCCCTGGGACAGGGGGCGGGACTGAAGCTTTCTTT.

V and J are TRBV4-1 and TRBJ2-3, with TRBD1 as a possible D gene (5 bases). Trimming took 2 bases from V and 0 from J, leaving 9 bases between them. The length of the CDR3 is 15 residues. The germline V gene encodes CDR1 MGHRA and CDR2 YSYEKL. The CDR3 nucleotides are TGCGCCAGCAGCCAACAGGGTACTAGCACAGATACGCAGTATTTT. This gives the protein CASSQQGTSTDTQYF.

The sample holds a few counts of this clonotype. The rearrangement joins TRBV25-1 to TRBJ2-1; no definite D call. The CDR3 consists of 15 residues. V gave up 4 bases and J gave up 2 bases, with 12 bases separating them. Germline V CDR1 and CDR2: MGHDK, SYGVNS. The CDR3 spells CASSVSTTAYNEQFF. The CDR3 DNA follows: TGTGCCAGCAGTGTCTCGACCACAGCCTACAATGAGCAGTTCTTC.

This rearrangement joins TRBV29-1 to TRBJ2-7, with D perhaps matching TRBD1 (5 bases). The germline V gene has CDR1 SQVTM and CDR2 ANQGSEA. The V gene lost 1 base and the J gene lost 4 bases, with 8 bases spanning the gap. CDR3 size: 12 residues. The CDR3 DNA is TGCAGCGTTGAAGGTCAGGGATACGAGCAGTACTTC. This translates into CSVEGQGYEQYF.

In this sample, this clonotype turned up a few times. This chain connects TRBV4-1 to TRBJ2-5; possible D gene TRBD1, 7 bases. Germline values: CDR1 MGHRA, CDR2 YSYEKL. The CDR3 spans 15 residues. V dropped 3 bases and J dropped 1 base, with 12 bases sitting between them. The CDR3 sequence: CASSHPQGGQETQYF. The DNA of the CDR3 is TGCGCCAGCAGCCATCCCCAGGGGGGCCAAGAGACCCAGTACTTC.

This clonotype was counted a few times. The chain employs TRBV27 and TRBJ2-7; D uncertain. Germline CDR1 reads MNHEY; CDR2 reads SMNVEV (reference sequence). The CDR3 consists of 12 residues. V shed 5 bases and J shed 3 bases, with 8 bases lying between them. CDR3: CASSPPNYEQYF. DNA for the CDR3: TGTGCCAGCAGTCCTCCGAACTACGAGCAGTACTTC.

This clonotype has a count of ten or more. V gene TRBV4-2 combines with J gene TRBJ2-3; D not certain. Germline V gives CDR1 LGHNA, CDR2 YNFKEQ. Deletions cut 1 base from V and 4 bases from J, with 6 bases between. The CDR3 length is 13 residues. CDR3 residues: CASSQVWSDTQYF. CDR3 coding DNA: TGTGCCAGCAGCCAAGTCTGGTCAGATACGCAGTATTTT.

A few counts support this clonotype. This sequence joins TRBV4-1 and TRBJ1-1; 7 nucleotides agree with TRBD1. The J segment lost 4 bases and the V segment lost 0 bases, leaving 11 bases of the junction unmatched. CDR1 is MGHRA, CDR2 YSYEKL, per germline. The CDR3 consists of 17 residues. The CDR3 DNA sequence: TGCGCCAGCAGCCAAGAGGATAGTGTGGCAGGGGGCACTGAAGCTTTCTTT. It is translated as CASSQEDSVAGGTEAFF.

In nucleotides, the CDR3 is TGTGCCAGCAGCGTAGATCCCAGCGGGGGGAACACAGATACGCAGTATTTT. Translating it yields CASSVDPSGGNTDTQYF. The chain combines TRBV9 with TRBJ2-3; the match to TRBD2 covers 9 bases. The trim removed 0 bases at V and 2 bases at J, leaving 7 bases unmatched. The V gene's germline CDR1 is SGDLS and CDR2 YYNGEE. This CDR3 spans 17 amino acids.

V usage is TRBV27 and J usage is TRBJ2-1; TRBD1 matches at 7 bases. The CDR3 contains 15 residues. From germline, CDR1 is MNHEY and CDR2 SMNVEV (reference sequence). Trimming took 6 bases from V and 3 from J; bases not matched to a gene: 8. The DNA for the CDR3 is TGTGCCAGCAGGGGGGACAGTTTAATCTACAATGAGCAGTTCTTC. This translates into CASRGDSLIYNEQFF.

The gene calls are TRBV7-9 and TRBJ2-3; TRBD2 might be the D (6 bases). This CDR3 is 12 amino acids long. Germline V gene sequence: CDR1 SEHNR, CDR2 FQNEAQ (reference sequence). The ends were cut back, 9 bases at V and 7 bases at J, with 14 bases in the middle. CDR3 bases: TGTGCCAGGGGCGGGGCGGGTAATACGCAGTATTTT. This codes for CARGGAGNTQYF. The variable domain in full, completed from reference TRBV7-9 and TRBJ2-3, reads DTGVSQNPRHKITKRGQNVTFRCDPISEHNRLYWYRQTLGQGPEFLTYFQNEAQLEKSRLLSDRFSAERPKGSFSTLEIQRTEQGDSAMYLCARGGAGNTQYFGPGTRLTVL.

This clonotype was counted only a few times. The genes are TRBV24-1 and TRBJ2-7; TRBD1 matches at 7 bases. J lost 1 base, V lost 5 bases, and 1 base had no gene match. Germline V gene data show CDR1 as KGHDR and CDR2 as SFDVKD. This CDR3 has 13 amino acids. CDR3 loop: CATSGQGSYEQYF. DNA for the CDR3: TGTGCCACCAGTGGACAGGGATCCTACGAGCAGTACTTC.

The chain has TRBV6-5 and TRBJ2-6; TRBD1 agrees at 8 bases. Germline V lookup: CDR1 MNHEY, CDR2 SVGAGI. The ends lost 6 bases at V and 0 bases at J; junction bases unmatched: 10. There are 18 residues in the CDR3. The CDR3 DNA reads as TGTGCCAGCAGAAATTTGGGACAGGTCGTCTCTGGGGCCAACGTCCTGACTTTC. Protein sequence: CASRNLGQVVSGANVLTF.

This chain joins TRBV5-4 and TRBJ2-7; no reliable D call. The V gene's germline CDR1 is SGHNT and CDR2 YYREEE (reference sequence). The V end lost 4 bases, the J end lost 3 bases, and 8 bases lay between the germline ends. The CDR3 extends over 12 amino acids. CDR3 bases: TGTGCCAGCAGCCCTGATTTCTACGAGCAGTACTTC. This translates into CASSPDFYEQYF.

CDR3 nucleotide sequence: TGTGCCAGCAGCCGTGGGTTGCTAGAGACCCAGTACTTC. It yields the protein CASSRGLLETQYF. V and J are TRBV12-3 or TRBV12-4 and TRBJ2-5; D is uncertain. The CDR3 has 13 amino acids. The V gene lost 6 bases and the J gene lost 4 bases, with 12 bases spanning the gap.

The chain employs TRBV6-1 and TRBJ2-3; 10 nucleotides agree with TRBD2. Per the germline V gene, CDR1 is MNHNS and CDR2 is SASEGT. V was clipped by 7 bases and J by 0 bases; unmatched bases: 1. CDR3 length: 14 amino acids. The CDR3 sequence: CASMGLASTDTQYF. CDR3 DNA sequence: TGTGCCAGCATGGGACTAGCGAGCACAGATACGCAGTATTTT.

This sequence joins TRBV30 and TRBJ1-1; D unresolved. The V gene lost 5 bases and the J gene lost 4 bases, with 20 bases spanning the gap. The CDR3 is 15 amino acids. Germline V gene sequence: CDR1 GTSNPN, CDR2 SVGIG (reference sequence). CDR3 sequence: CAWVPLHPGSTEAFF. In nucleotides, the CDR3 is TGTGCCTGGGTGCCTTTACACCCAGGTAGCACTGAAGCTTTCTTT.

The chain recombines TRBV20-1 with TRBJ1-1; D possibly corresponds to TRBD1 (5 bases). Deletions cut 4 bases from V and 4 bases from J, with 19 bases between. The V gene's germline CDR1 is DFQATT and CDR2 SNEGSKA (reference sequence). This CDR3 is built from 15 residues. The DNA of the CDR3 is TGCAGTGCTATCCGGGACCTCCGAACCGGCACTGAAGCTTTCTTT. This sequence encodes CSAIRDLRTGTEAFF.

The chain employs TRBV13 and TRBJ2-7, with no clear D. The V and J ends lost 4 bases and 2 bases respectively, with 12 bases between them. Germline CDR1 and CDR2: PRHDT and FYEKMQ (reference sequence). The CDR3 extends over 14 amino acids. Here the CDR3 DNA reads TGTGCCAGCAGCTCCCTCCGCGGCACCTACGAGCAGTACTTC. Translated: CASSSLRGTYEQYF.

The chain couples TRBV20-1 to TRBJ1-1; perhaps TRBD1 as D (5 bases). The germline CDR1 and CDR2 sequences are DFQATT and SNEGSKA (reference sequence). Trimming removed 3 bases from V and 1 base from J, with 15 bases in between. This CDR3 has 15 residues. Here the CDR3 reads CSASPLDTGNTEAFF. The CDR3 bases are TGCAGTGCTAGTCCCCTCGATACAGGGAACACTGAAGCTTTCTTT.

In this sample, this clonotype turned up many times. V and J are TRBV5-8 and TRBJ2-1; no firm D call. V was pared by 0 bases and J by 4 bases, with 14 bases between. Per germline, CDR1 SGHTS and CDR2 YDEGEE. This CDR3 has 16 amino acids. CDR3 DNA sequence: TGTGCCAGCAGCTTGGTAGAAGGTTGGGCTTACAATGAGCAGTTCTTC. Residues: CASSLVEGWAYNEQFF.

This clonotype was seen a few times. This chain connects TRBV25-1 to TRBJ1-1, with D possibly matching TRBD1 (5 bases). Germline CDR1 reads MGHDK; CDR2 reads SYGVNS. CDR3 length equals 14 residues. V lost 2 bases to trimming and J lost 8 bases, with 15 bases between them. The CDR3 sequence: CASSEPGSASEAFF. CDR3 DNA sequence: TGTGCCAGCAGTGAACCAGGGTCAGCCTCAGAAGCTTTCTTT.

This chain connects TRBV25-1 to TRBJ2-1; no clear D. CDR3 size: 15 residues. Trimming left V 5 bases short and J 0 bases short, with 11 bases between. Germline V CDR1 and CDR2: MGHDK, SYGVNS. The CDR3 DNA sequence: TGTGCCAGCAGTCACGGGTCCAGCTCCTACAATGAGCAGTTCTTC. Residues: CASSHGSSSYNEQFF.